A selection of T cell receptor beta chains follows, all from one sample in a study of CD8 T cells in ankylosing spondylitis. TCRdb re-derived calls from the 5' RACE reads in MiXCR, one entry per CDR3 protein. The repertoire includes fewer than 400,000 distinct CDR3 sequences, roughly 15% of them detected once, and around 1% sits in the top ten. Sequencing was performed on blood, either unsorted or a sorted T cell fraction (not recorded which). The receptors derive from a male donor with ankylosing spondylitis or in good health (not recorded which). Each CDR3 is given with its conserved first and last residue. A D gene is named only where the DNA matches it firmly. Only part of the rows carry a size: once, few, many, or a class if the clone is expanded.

CASSQGDQPQHF,TGTGCCAGCAGCCAGGGGGATCAGCCCCAGCATTTT,TRBJ1-5,many,TRBV3-1,.
CASSLQEGPLNYGYTF,TGCGCCAGCAGCCTACAAGAAGGGCCGCTTAACTATGGCTACACCTTC,TRBJ1-2,few,TRBV4-1,.
CAWSVVKGAFF,TGTGCCTGGAGTGTAGTAAAGGGGGCTTTCTTT,TRBJ1-1,.,TRBV30,.
CASSHDMGYGYTF,TGTGCCAGCAGTCATGACATGGGCTATGGCTACACCTTC,TRBJ1-2,.,TRBV2,.
CASSLTRSLAYEQYF,TGTGCCAGCAGCTTAACCAGGTCGCTGGCCTACGAGCAGTACTTC,TRBJ2-7,few,TRBV11-2,.
CASSPWTSSSYEQYF,TGTGCCAGCTCACCCTGGACATCCTCCTCCTACGAGCAGTACTTC,TRBJ2-7,many,TRBV18,.
CASRAGETQYF,TGTGCCAGCCGAGCGGGGGAGACCCAGTACTTC,TRBJ2-5,few,TRBV12-3/TRBV12-4,TRBD2
CASSQEQGAANSGANVLTF,TGCGCCAGCAGCCAAGAACAGGGGGCTGCAAACTCTGGGGCCAACGTCCTGACTTTC,TRBJ2-6,few,TRBV4-1,TRBD1
CASSLPGQGAAFF,TGTGCCAGCAGTCTACCGGGACAGGGGGCGGCTTTCTTT,TRBJ1-1,.,TRBV11-3,TRBD1
CASSQDPRGRETQYF,TGTGCCAGCAGCCAAGATCCTAGGGGGAGAGAGACCCAGTACTTC,TRBJ2-5,few,TRBV4-2,.
CASSPGPQNTGELFF,TGTGCCAGCAGCCCAGGACCCCAGAACACCGGGGAGCTGTTTTTT,TRBJ2-2,.,TRBV7-9,.
CASGLTGNTEAFF,TGCGCCAGCGGTTTAACAGGGAACACTGAAGCTTTCTTT,TRBJ1-1,few,TRBV5-1,.
CASRLTGRYEQYF,TGTGCCAGCCGGCTGACAGGGAGGTACGAGCAGTACTTC,TRBJ2-7,few,TRBV11-2,.
CSAEGSQETQYF,TGCAGTGCCGAAGGGAGCCAAGAGACCCAGTACTTC,TRBJ2-5,.,TRBV20-1,.
CASRRGQGVNQPQHF,TGTGCCAGCAGGAGGGGACAGGGAGTCAATCAGCCCCAGCATTTT,TRBJ1-5,.,TRBV6-1,TRBD1
CASSLGQGPYEQYF,TGCGCCAGCAGCTTGGGACAGGGGCCCTACGAGCAGTACTTC,TRBJ2-7,many,TRBV5-1,TRBD1
CASSPGTAVYF,TGTGCCAGCAGCCCCGGGACCGCCGTTTACTTC,TRBJ2-4,few,TRBV6-6,.
CATHPGQGDYEQYF,TGTGCCACCCATCCGGGACAGGGAGACTACGAGCAGTACTTC,TRBJ2-7,.,TRBV3-1,TRBD1
CSASAVEKGNTGELFF,TGCAGTGCTAGCGCCGTCGAAAAAGGGAACACCGGGGAGCTGTTTTTT,TRBJ2-2,few,TRBV20-1,.
CSVRGDSSYNSPLHF,TGCAGCGTGAGGGGGGACAGCTCCTATAATTCACCCCTCCACTTT,TRBJ1-6,few,TRBV29-1,TRBD1
CASSLEGATSGRAASEQFF,TGCGCCAGCAGCTTGGAGGGGGCTACTAGCGGGAGGGCCGCAAGTGAGCAGTTCTTC,TRBJ2-1,.,TRBV5-1,TRBD2
CASSLSGLYGYTF,TGTGCCAGCAGTTTATCAGGACTCTATGGCTACACCTTC,TRBJ1-2,.,TRBV12-3/TRBV12-4,.
CASSEWGGTVPEKLFF,TGTGCCAGCAGTGAATGGGGGGGCACGGTGCCCGAAAAACTGTTTTTT,TRBJ1-4,.,TRBV25-1,.
CASSPGFTDTQYF,TGCGCCAGCAGCCCGGGTTTCACAGATACGCAGTATTTT,TRBJ2-3,many,TRBV5-1,.
CASSVDGGVGNSPLHF,TGTGCCAGCAGCGTAGATGGAGGGGTCGGCAATTCACCCCTCCACTTT,TRBJ1-6,.,TRBV9,.
CASSLRVTYEQYF,TGTGCCAGCAGCTTACGGGTGACCTACGAGCAGTACTTC,TRBJ2-7,.,TRBV7-2,.
CASSLEVQRFTDTQYF,TGTGCCAGCAGCTTGGAGGTGCAGAGGTTCACAGATACGCAGTATTTT,TRBJ2-3,many,TRBV5-8,.
CASSQTSGGLHEQYF,TGTGCCAGCAGCCAAACTAGCGGGGGACTTCACGAGCAGTACTTC,TRBJ2-7,few,TRBV3-1,TRBD2
CASSSRGSDTGELFF,TGCGCCAGCAGCTCCCGGGGATCGGACACCGGGGAGCTGTTTTTT,TRBJ2-2,few,TRBV5-1,.
CASSYPGQGLGEQFF,TGTGCCAGCAGTTATCCGGGACAGGGACTAGGAGAGCAGTTCTTC,TRBJ2-1,few,TRBV7-8,.
CASNDGQGLNQPQHF,TGTGCCAGCAACGACGGACAGGGGCTCAATCAGCCCCAGCATTTT,TRBJ1-5,many,TRBV12-3/TRBV12-4,TRBD1
CASSVSHGAGHGGYTF,TGTGCCAGCAGCGTATCCCATGGGGCGGGTCACGGTGGCTACACCTTC,TRBJ1-2,few,TRBV9,.
CASRGAGGNYEQYF,TGCGCCAGCAGGGGAGCGGGAGGGAACTACGAGCAGTACTTC,TRBJ2-7,.,TRBV5-1,TRBD2
CASSIGFSYNEQFF,TGTGCCAGTAGTATAGGCTTCTCCTACAATGAGCAGTTCTTC,TRBJ2-1,many,TRBV19,.
CASSPQLTGAANEQYF,TGTGCCAGCAGTCCGCAACTGACAGGGGCAGCTAACGAGCAGTACTTC,TRBJ2-7,.,TRBV12-3/TRBV12-4,TRBD1
CASSSPKGPSTDTQYF,TGTGCCAGCAGTTCCCCTAAGGGGCCTAGCACAGATACGCAGTATTTT,TRBJ2-3,few,TRBV6-5,.
CASRISSTRYNEQFF,TGTGCCAGCAGAATTTCTAGCACCCGATACAATGAGCAGTTCTTC,TRBJ2-1,.,TRBV12-3/TRBV12-4,.
CASSLGREVNQETQYF,TGCGCCAGCAGCTTGGGCCGGGAGGTAAATCAAGAGACCCAGTACTTC,TRBJ2-5,.,TRBV5-1,TRBD2
CASSQVRSF,TGTGCCAGCAGCCAAGTAAGAAGTTTT,TRBJ2-2,many,TRBV4-2,.
CSANRGQTYEQYF,TGCAGTGCCAACAGGGGACAGACCTACGAGCAGTACTTC,TRBJ2-7,few,TRBV20-1,TRBD1
CASSLWYRSSSGANVLTF,TGTGCCAGCAGTCTCTGGTACCGCTCCTCTTCTGGGGCCAACGTCCTGACTTTC,TRBJ2-6,few,TRBV27,.
CASSVLTATVSGNTIYF,TGTGCCAGCAGCGTCCTAACCGCAACCGTTTCTGGAAACACCATATATTTT,TRBJ1-3,.,TRBV3-1,.
CASSYGGTGYGYTF,TGTGCCAGCAGTTACGGTGGGACAGGGTATGGCTACACCTTC,TRBJ1-2,.,TRBV6-5,TRBD1
CSVALNEKLFF,TGCAGCGTTGCCCTTAATGAAAAACTGTTTTTT,TRBJ1-4,.,TRBV29-1,.
CASSPGGRLTDTQYF,TGCGCCAGCAGCCCCGGGGGCCGGCTTACAGATACGCAGTATTTT,TRBJ2-3,.,TRBV5-1,.
CASSFREGYNEQFF,TGCGCCAGCAGCTTCCGTGAAGGATACAATGAGCAGTTCTTC,TRBJ2-1,few,TRBV5-1,.
CASSSGETGLISPLHF,TGCGCCAGCAGCTCCGGAGAGACAGGTTTAATTTCACCCCTCCACTTT,TRBJ1-6,.,TRBV5-1,.
CSALTGDYNSPLHF,TGCAGTGCTTTGACAGGGGACTATAATTCACCCCTCCACTTT,TRBJ1-6,.,TRBV20-1,TRBD1
CASSPDGSYNSPLHF,TGTGCCAGCAGTCCCGACGGCTCCTATAATTCACCCCTCCACTTT,TRBJ1-6,few,TRBV2,.
CSASRDKRLEAFF,TGCAGTGCTAGTCGGGACAAGAGGCTTGAAGCTTTCTTT,TRBJ1-1,few,TRBV20-1,.
CASSRNRGLGEKLFF,TGTGCCAGCAGCCGGAACAGGGGGCTTGGGGAAAAACTGTTTTTT,TRBJ1-4,few,TRBV4-2,TRBD1
CSAARTGTDTQYF,TGCAGTGCTGCCAGGACAGGCACAGATACGCAGTATTTT,TRBJ2-3,.,TRBV20-1,.
CSVDSLAYEQFF,TGCAGCGTTGATAGTCTAGCGTATGAGCAGTTCTTC,TRBJ2-1,few,TRBV29-1,.
CSAHRVQRGSEQFF,TGCAGTGCTCACCGGGTCCAGAGGGGAAGTGAGCAGTTCTTC,TRBJ2-1,.,TRBV20-1,.